A selection of T cell receptor beta chains follows, all from one sample in a study of cytomegalovirus exposure and HLA in healthy donors. The repertoire was sequenced with immunoSEQ multiplex PCR; TCRdb's copy has only in-frame clones and lacks some. Its table records some 120,000 clones. The sequencing sample was made of PBMCs. The receptors stem from a man in his forties in good health and CMV-seronegative. Both conserved end residues are part of each CDR3. The D gene is left open where the match is weak.

j_call v_call d_call cdr3_nt cdr3_aa
TRBJ2-5 TRBV7-2 - TGTGCCAGCAGCTTATCCGCGGGAAACCAAGAGACCCAGTACTTC CASSLSAGNQETQYF
TRBJ1-4 TRBV5-1 TRBD1 TGCACCAGCAGCTTTGGACAGGGCGGTGGCGAAAAACTGTTTTTT CTSSFGQGGGEKLFF
TRBJ2-1 TRBV7-8 TRBD2 TGTGCCAGCAGCGGGGGACTAGCGGGACATTTGAGCTCCTACAATGAGCAGTTCTTC CASSGGLAGHLSSYNEQFF
TRBJ1-3 TRBV13 - TGTGCCAGCAGTCACAGGGCTGGAAACACCATATATTTT CASSHRAGNTIYF
TRBJ2-3 TRBV6-5 - TGTGCCGAGCTTTGGGCCCTAGATACGCAGTATTTT CAELWALDTQYF
TRBJ2-3 TRBV30 - TGTGCCTGGAGTGTATCCCTCGGTTCGATTACGCAGTATTTT CAWSVSLGSITQYF
TRBJ2-2 TRBV5-4 TRBD1 TGTGCCAGCAGCTCGCTCCTGACAGGGAACCCCGGGGAGCTGTTTTTT CASSSLLTGNPGELFF
TRBJ2-7 TRBV5-6 TRBD2 TGTGCCAGCAGGCGACTAGCGGGAGACCGACCCGAGCAGTACTTC CASRRLAGDRPEQYF
TRBJ2-1 TRBV10-1 TRBD2 TGCGCCAGCAGTGAGGTAGCGGGAGGGCTGAATGAGCAGTTCTTC CASSEVAGGLNEQFF
TRBJ1-1 TRBV2 TRBD1 TGTGCCAGCAGTAACTACGGGACAGGCGAAGCTTTCTTT CASSNYGTGEAFF
TRBJ2-1 TRBV6-1 TRBD2 TGTGCCAGCAGTCCTCGGGCGGGGGGGGCGGATGAGCAGTTCTTC CASSPRAGGADEQFF
TRBJ1-4 TRBV30 TRBD1 TGTGCCTGGAGTGTACGGTGGGGGACAGGGAATAATGAAAAACTGTTTTTT CAWSVRWGTGNNEKLFF
TRBJ2-1 TRBV28 TRBD1 TGTGCCAGCAGATCAGGACAGGGCTCCTACAATGAGCAGTTCTTC CASRSGQGSYNEQFF
TRBJ2-3 TRBV19 - TGTGCCAGTAGTCCCTCCGGGAGTAGGACAGATACGCAGTATTTT CASSPSGSRTDTQYF
TRBJ1-3 TRBV10-2 - TGCGCCAGCAGCGGGGGGTCTGGAAACACCATATATTTT CASSGGSGNTIYF